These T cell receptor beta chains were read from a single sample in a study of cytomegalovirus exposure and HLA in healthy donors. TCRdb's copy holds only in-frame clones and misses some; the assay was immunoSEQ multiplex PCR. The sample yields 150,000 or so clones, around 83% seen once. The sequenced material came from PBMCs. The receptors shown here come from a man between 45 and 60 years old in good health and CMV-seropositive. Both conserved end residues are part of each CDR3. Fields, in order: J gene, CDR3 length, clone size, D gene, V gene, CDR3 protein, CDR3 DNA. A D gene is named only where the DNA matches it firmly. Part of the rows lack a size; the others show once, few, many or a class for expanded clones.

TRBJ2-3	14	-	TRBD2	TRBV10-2	CASSAPGGTDTQYF	TGCGCCAGCAGTGCTCCGGGGGGAACAGATACGCAGTATTTT
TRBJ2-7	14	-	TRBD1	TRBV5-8	CASSSRDRNGEQYF	TGTGCCAGCAGCTCCAGGGACAGGAATGGCGAGCAGTACTTC
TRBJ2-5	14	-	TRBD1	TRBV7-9	CASSSTGLQETQYF	TGTGCCAGCAGCTCGACAGGGCTCCAAGAGACCCAGTACTTC
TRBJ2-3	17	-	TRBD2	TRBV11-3	CASSHPIAGVSADTQYF	TGTGCCAGCAGTCATCCGATAGCGGGAGTGTCGGCAGATACGCAGTATTTT
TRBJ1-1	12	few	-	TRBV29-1	CSVRETGAEAFF	TGCAGCGTTCGTGAAACAGGCGCTGAAGCTTTCTTT
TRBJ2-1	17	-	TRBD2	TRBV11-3	CASSLDLAGASYNEQFF	TGTGCCAGCAGCTTAGATCTGGCGGGAGCATCCTACAATGAGCAGTTCTTC
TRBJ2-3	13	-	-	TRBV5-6	CASSLDRTDTQYF	TGTGCCAGCAGCTTGGACAGAACAGATACGCAGTATTTT
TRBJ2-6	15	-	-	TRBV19	CASSIQGPGANVLTF	TGTGCCAGTAGTATACAGGGGCCTGGGGCCAACGTCCTGACTTTC
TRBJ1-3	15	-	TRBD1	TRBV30	CASIGAGQNGNTIYF	TGTGCCTCAATTGGGGCGGGACAGAACGGAAACACCATATATTTT
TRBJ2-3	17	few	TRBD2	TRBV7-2	CASSLGWGGGNTDTQYF	TGTGCCAGCAGCTTAGGGTGGGGCGGGGGGAACACAGATACGCAGTATTTT
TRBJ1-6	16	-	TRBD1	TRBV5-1	CASSSVPTGGSSPLHF	TGCGCCAGCAGCTCGGTCCCTACAGGGGGAAGTTCACCCCTCCACTTT
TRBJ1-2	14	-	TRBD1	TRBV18	CASSPTTGGDGYTF	TGTGCCAGCTCACCCACGACAGGGGGCGATGGCTACACCTTC
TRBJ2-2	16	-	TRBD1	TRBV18	CASSPLSRRQGGELFF	TGTGCCAGCTCACCACTTTCTAGGCGACAGGGCGGGGAGCTGTTTTTT
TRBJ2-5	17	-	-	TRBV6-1	CASSERDRIAVQETQYF	TGTGCCAGCAGTGAAAGAGATCGTATAGCGGTTCAAGAGACCCAGTACTTC
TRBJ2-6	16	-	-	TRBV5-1	CASSFAGFSGANVLTF	TGCGCCAGCAGCTTCGCAGGTTTTTCTGGGGCCAACGTCCTGACTTTC
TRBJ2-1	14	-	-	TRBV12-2	CASRLVGDYNEQFF	TGTGCAAGTCGCTTAGTCGGGGACTACAATGAGCAGTTCTTC
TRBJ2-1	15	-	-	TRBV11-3	CASSPSTNSHGEQFF	TGTGCCAGCAGCCCCTCGACTAATTCCCACGGTGAGCAGTTCTTC
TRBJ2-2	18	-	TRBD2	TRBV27	CASSLPRLAVPNTGELFF	TGTGCCAGCAGTTTACCCCGGCTAGCGGTCCCAAACACCGGGGAGCTGTTTTTT
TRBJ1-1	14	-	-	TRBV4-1	CASSQGNPNTEAFF	TGCGCCAGCAGCCAAGGTAATCCTAACACTGAAGCTTTCTTT
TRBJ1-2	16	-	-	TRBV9	CASSPGRARSNYGYTF	TGTGCCAGCAGCCCCGGGCGGGCAAGAAGTAACTATGGCTACACCTTC
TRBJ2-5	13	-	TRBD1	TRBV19	CARRDRVGETQYF	TGTGCCCGCCGGGACAGGGTCGGAGAGACCCAGTACTTC
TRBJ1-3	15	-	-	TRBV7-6	CASSLAWGVGNTIYF	TGTGCCAGCAGCTTAGCATGGGGGGTCGGAAACACCATATATTTT
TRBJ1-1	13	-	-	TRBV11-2	CASSLLGGAEAFF	TGTGCCAGCAGCTTACTGGGAGGCGCTGAAGCTTTCTTT
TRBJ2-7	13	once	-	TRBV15	CATSRDAGIEQYF	TGTGCCACCAGCAGAGATGCGGGTATCGAGCAGTACTTC
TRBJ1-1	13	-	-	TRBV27	CASSFQGWTEAFF	TGTGCCAGCAGCTTCCAGGGGTGGACTGAAGCTTTCTTT
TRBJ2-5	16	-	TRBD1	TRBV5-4	CASSRTTGQGRETQYF	TGTGCCAGCAGCCGGACGACGGGACAGGGACGGGAGACCCAGTACTTC
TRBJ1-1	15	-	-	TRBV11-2	CASSLVALEGTEAFF	TGTGCCAGCAGCTTAGTGGCCCTGGAGGGCACTGAAGCTTTCTTT
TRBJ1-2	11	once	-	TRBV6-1	CASTGGYGYTF	TGTGCCAGCACCGGCGGCTATGGCTACACCTTC
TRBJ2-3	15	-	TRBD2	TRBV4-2	CASSRGLAGTDTQYF	TGTGCCAGCAGCCGGGGACTAGCGGGCACAGATACGCAGTATTTT